Only a few counts were recorded for the clone carrying this T cell receptor beta chain. Its cognate antigen is unknown. CDR1 and CDR2 (germline): SGHKS, YYEKEE (reference sequence). The V and J ends lost 4 bases and 4 bases, in that order; junction bases with no gene match: 5. CDR3 length: 14 residues. The entry originates in a study of siplizumab effects on memory and regulatory T cells. Overall study results and limits: Memory T cells appeared less diverse than naive cells, which seemed to contribute substantially to alloresponse. A minor fraction of alloreactive clones, and no more, mapped to unstimulated subsets.

TCR templates, roughly 100,000 per sample, were assayed. Sequenced by immunoSEQ multiplex PCR; TCRdb stores in-frame clones only, minus some. The sample lists 100,000 or so clones, roughly 94% occurring once. This sequence was found in a human donor in good health. Sequenced input: Tregs sorted from blood. The chain uses TRBV5-5 and TRBJ1-5; TRBD1 agrees at 7 bases. CDR3 in DNA: TGTGCCAGCAGCAAAGGGACAGTTAATCAGCCCCAGCATTTT. It codes for CASSKGTVNQPQHF.